Listed here are 31 T cell receptor beta chains from one sample, sequenced in a study of breast tumors, draining lymph nodes, adjacent tissues. TCRdb processed the multiplex PCR reads anew with MiXCR; each CDR3 protein has one entry. The sample shows about 230,000 distinct CDR3 sequences, less than 40% of them seen only once. Samples came from axillary lymph nodes draining the breast cancer. Sample: axillary lymph node tissue. The receptors come from a female donor with breast cancer. Some clones in this sample may be carry-over from other donors' samples.

This clonotype appeared many times. V is TRBV12-3 or TRBV12-4 and J is TRBJ2-1; 9 bases align to TRBD2. V lost 6 bases and J lost 5; bases outside the gene matches: 11. The CDR3 is 16 residues long. CDR3 nucleotide sequence: TGTGCCAGCAGATACCTTAGCGGGAGTGGAAACAATGAGCAGTTCTTC. Its protein is CASRYLSGSGNNEQFF.

In this sample, this clonotype turned up many times. J is TRBJ2-1 and V is TRBV7-3; 11 bases map to TRBD2. CDR1 and CDR2 from the germline V gene are SGHTA and FQGTGA. J was trimmed by 4 bases and V by 4 bases; bases with no gene match: 0. The CDR3 covers 14 residues. CDR3 sequence (DNA): TGTGCCAGCAGCTCTAGCGGGGGGTACAATGAGCAGTTCTTC. Protein: CASSSSGGYNEQFF.

This clonotype was observed at least ten times. The rearrangement joins TRBV24-1 to TRBJ2-7; 8 bases align to TRBD1. Trimming removed 7 bases from V and 5 bases from J; junction bases left unmatched: 3. The CDR3 covers 12 residues. The germline CDR1 and CDR2 sequences are KGHDR and SFDVKD. The CDR3 sequence: CATSDRGHEQYF. The DNA of the CDR3 is TGTGCCACCAGCGACAGGGGACACGAGCAGTACTTC.

Ten or more counts support this clonotype. The chain links TRBV5-5 to TRBJ2-3; D not resolved. This CDR3 contains 14 residues. Germline loops: CDR1 SGHKS, CDR2 YYEKEE (reference sequence). V was clipped by 1 base and J by 2 bases, with 8 bases between them. DNA of the CDR3: TGTGCCAGCAGCTTGCCTTCCGACACAGATACGCAGTATTTT. As protein: CASSLPSDTDTQYF. Full variable domain (outside the CDR3, taken from reference TRBV5-5 and TRBJ2-3): DAGVTQSPTHLIKTRGQQVTLRCSPISGHKSVSWYQQVLGQGPQFIFQYYEKEERGRGNFPDRFSARQFPNYSSELNVNALLLGDSALYLCASSLPSDTDTQYFGPGTRLTVL.

This clonotype has at least ten counts. This chain uses TRBV20-1 with TRBJ2-1; 12 bases match TRBD2. CDR3 length: 16 amino acids. Trimming removed 4 bases from V and 0 bases from J; junction bases left unmatched: 4. The germline CDR1 and CDR2 sequences are DFQATT and SNEGSKA (reference sequence). The CDR3 protein is CSATLAGGSSYNEQFF. CDR3 nucleotide sequence: TGCAGTGCTACTCTAGCGGGAGGGAGCTCCTACAATGAGCAGTTCTTC.

This chain connects TRBV11-1 to TRBJ2-1; D is perhaps TRBD1 (5 bases). The CDR3 has 13 amino acids. V lost 11 bases to trimming and J lost 5 bases, with 16 bases between them. The V gene's germline CDR1 is SGHAT and CDR2 FQDESV (reference sequence). The CDR3 protein is CAGTWGGHNEQFF. In DNA, the CDR3 is TGTGCCGGCACTTGGGGCGGTCACAATGAGCAGTTCTTC.

The rearrangement joins TRBV10-3 to TRBJ2-7, with a tentative D call TRBD2 (6 bases). Trimming cost V 8 bases and J 4 bases, with 18 bases left between them. The CDR3 spans 14 residues. CDR1 ENHRY and CDR2 SYGVKD come from the germline V gene. The CDR3 reads CAIGAGGSTYEQYF. The CDR3, as DNA: TGTGCCATCGGTGCTGGAGGGAGTACATACGAGCAGTACTTC.

The table lists this clonotype with many counts. V is TRBV20-1 and J is TRBJ2-7; 11 bases are a match to TRBD2. CDR3 length equals 15 residues. Germline values: CDR1 DFQATT, CDR2 SNEGSKA (reference sequence). V lost 5 bases, J lost 2 bases, and 8 bases stayed unmatched. The CDR3 region has the DNA TGCAGTGCTTCTAGGACTAGCGGGTCCACCTACGAGCAGTACTTC. Residues: CSASRTSGSTYEQYF.

In this sample, this clonotype turned up many times. V is TRBV7-8 and J is TRBJ1-3, with D tentatively TRBD1 (5 bases). Trimming took 5 bases from V and 4 from J, leaving 18 bases between them. The germline V gene has CDR1 SGHVS and CDR2 FQNEAQ. The CDR3 has 16 residues. CDR3 nucleotide sequence: TGTGCCAGCAGCCCCAGGGCCGGCGGATTAGGAAACACCATATATTTT. Protein product: CASSPRAGGLGNTIYF.

This clonotype was recorded many times. The chain recombines TRBV29-1 with TRBJ2-2; D possibly corresponds to TRBD2 (6 bases). The CDR3 extends over 17 amino acids. Trimming cost V 1 base and J 0 bases, with 15 bases left between them. Germline V CDR1 and CDR2: SQVTM, ANQGSEA. The CDR3 DNA follows: TGCAGCGTTGAAGGGGGCGGAGGGAGGTCGAACACCGGGGAGCTGTTTTTT. This codes for CSVEGGGGRSNTGELFF.

In this sample, this clonotype turned up many times. The chain joins TRBV19 to TRBJ2-1; 12 bases match TRBD1. The CDR3 extends over 14 amino acids. Trimming cost V 8 bases and J 6 bases; bases outside gene matches: 5. CDR1 is LNHDA and CDR2 is SQIVND in the germline V gene (reference sequence). CDR3 sequence: CASWPGQGANEQFF. In DNA, the CDR3 is TGTGCCAGTTGGCCGGGACAGGGGGCCAATGAGCAGTTCTTC.

The table lists this clonotype with many counts. The V call is TRBV5-6, the J call TRBJ2-3; tentatively, D is TRBD2 (5 bases). Germline CDR1 is SGHDT and CDR2 is YYEEEE. CDR3 length equals 14 residues. V was clipped by 4 bases and J by 2 bases, with 11 bases between them. Here the CDR3 reads CASSPRGYTDTQYF. CDR3 DNA: TGTGCCAGCAGCCCGCGCGGGTACACAGATACGCAGTATTTT. The whole variable domain, remainder taken from reference TRBV5-6 and TRBJ2-3, is DAGVTQSPTHLIKTRGQQVTLRCSPKSGHDTVSWYQQALGQGPQFIFQYYEEEERQRGNFPDRFSGHQFPNYSSELNVNALLLGDSALYLCASSPRGYTDTQYFGPGTRLTVL.

The rearrangement joins TRBV2 to TRBJ2-1, with 8 bases lining up with TRBD2. CDR1 is SNHLY, CDR2 FYNNEI, per germline. This CDR3 is 13 amino acids long. The V segment lost 8 bases and the J segment 2 bases; nucleotides outside the gene matches: 2. DNA for the CDR3: TGTGCCAGCGTGGGACTAGCCTACAATGAGCAGTTCTTC. Protein product: CASVGLAYNEQFF.

The chain links TRBV7-8 to TRBJ2-7; D possibly corresponds to TRBD2 (5 bases). The CDR3 is 14 residues long. Germline loops: CDR1 SGHVS, CDR2 FQNEAQ. Trimming stripped 5 bases from V and 1 base from J, with 12 bases between. CDR3 coding DNA: TGTGCCAGCAGCCCAAGTGCGGGTTCCTACGAGCAGTACTTC. Translated: CASSPSAGSYEQYF.

This clonotype was recorded a few times. A clone one base away is much larger, so this may be a read error. For the CDR3, the DNA is TGTGCCAGCAACCCGGGGGGCAGGGGCTACGATGAGCAGTTCTTC. This translates into CASNPGGRGYDEQFF. This rearrangement joins TRBV13 to TRBJ2-1; possible D gene TRBD2, 7 bases. CDR3 length equals 15 residues. The germline gives CDR1 PRHDT, CDR2 FYEKMQ (reference sequence).

A note on this clonotype: A read error may explain this, as a much larger clone is one base away. The chain joins TRBV12-3 or TRBV12-4 to TRBJ2-4; D is uncertain. V was clipped by 8 bases and J by 6 bases, with 14 bases between them. The CDR3 spans 13 residues. CDR3 protein: CASRIQSANIQYF. The CDR3 nucleotides are TGTGCCAGCCGTATTCAGTCAGCAAACATTCAGTACTTC.

V is TRBV29-1 and J is TRBJ1-2; 8 bases agree with TRBD1. The CDR3 length is 12 residues. Germline values: CDR1 SQVTM, CDR2 ANQGSEA. V trimming: 6 bases; J trimming: 7 bases; junction bases outside the gene matches: 7. As DNA, the CDR3 is TGCAGCGTCGACAGGGGTACAACTGGCTACACCTTC. This encodes CSVDRGTTGYTF.

This clonotype was recorded at least ten times. The rearrangement uses TRBV7-2 and TRBJ2-1; 7 nucleotides line up with TRBD1. J gave up 7 bases and V 7 bases, and 13 bases lay outside the gene matches. Germline CDR1 and CDR2: SGHTA and FQGNSA. This CDR3 contains 15 residues. CDR3: CASTRGGRTMNEQFF. The CDR3 nucleotides read TGTGCCAGCACCCGAGGGGGCAGGACGATGAATGAGCAGTTCTTC. Using reference TRBV7-2 and TRBJ2-1 for the parts outside the CDR3, the full variable domain is GAGVSQSPSNKVTEKGKDVELRCDPISGHTALYWYRQSLGQGLEFLIYFQGNSAPDKSGLPSDRFSAERTGGSVSTLTIQRTQQEDSAVYLCASTRGGRTMNEQFFGPGTRLTVL.

This clonotype was picked up many times. CDR3 DNA: TGCGCCGTGGGGACAAACTCTGGAAACACCATATATTTT. Amino acids: CAVGTNSGNTIYF. V gene TRBV20-1 combines with J gene TRBJ1-3; D might be TRBD1 (6 bases). CDR3 length equals 13 residues. Germline V gene sequence: CDR1 DFQATT, CDR2 SNEGSKA (reference sequence).

Notes on this clonotype: A read error may explain this, as a much larger clone is one base away. The chain has TRBV6-2 or TRBV6-3 and TRBJ2-1, with TRBD2 matching 8 bases. Trimming cost V 5 bases and J 2 bases; bases outside gene matches: 5. The CDR3 is 15 amino acids. Germline V CDR1 and CDR2: MNHEY, SVGEGT. The CDR3 nucleotides read TGTGCCAGCAGTAATCGGGAGGGGACCTACAATGAGCAGTTCTTC. It codes for CASSNREGTYNEQFF.

The sample holds many counts of this clonotype. The CDR3, as DNA: TGTGCCAGCAGTGGGAGCGCGTCAACGCAGTATTTT. It encodes CASSGSASTQYF. This chain uses TRBV28 with TRBJ2-3, with a weak D call TRBD2 (5 bases). The germline V gene encodes CDR1 MDHEN and CDR2 SYDVKM. This CDR3 contains 12 residues. The V gene lost 5 bases and the J gene lost 9 bases, with 12 bases spanning the gap.

A word on this clonotype: The junction and the germline gene differ at one end; a read error may be behind it. The chain recombines TRBV5-1 with TRBJ2-5; D unresolved. Germline CDR1 and CDR2: SGHRS and YFSETQ. CDR3 length equals 12 residues. The CDR3 DNA sequence: TGCGCCAGCAGCTTGGGCCAAGAGACCCACTACTTC. Translating gives CASSLGQETHYF. Using reference TRBV5-1 and TRBJ2-5 for the parts outside the CDR3, the full variable domain is KAGVTQTPRYLIKTRGQQVTLSCSPISGHRSVSWYQQTPGQGLQFLFEYFSETQRNKGNFPGRFSGRQFSNSRSEMNVSTLELGDSALYLCASSLGQETHYFGPGTRLLVL.

This clonotype was found many times. V gene TRBV20-1 combines with J gene TRBJ1-2; D is perhaps TRBD1 (6 bases). The V gene lost 2 bases and the J gene lost 4 bases, with 11 bases spanning the gap. The germline V gene has CDR1 DFQATT and CDR2 SNEGSKA (reference sequence). This CDR3 is 13 amino acids long. The chain's CDR3 is CSARHPGAYGYTF. The CDR3 region has the DNA TGCAGTGCTAGACACCCGGGGGCCTATGGCTACACCTTC.

This clonotype has a count of ten or more. This chain joins TRBV29-1 and TRBJ2-7; 13 nucleotides agree with TRBD2. The CDR3 sequence is 14 residues long. Per the germline V gene, CDR1 is SQVTM and CDR2 is ANQGSEA. Germline trimming cut 5 bases from V and 4 bases from J; bases unmatched to any gene: 5. DNA of the CDR3: TGCAGCGTTTCGGGACTAGCGGGAATTTACGAGCAGTACTTC. Its protein product is CSVSGLAGIYEQYF.

This clonotype was detected many times. The chain joins TRBV9 to TRBJ2-2; the match to TRBD2 covers 8 bases. The CDR3 loop spans 16 amino acids. Germline V gene lookup returns CDR1 SGDLS and CDR2 YYNGEE. The V and J ends lost 0 bases and 4 bases, in that order; junction bases with no gene match: 5. Written as DNA, the CDR3 is TGTGCCAGCAGCGTAGCTAGCGGGCCCTTCACCGGGGAGCTGTTTTTT. Encoded protein: CASSVASGPFTGELFF.

This clonotype was picked up many times. The chain has TRBV19 and TRBJ2-7; 7 nucleotides agree with TRBD1. Germline CDR1 and CDR2: LNHDA and SQIVND (reference sequence). The CDR3 sequence is 15 residues long. The J segment lost 3 bases and the V segment lost 2 bases, leaving 7 bases of the junction unmatched. CDR3 DNA: TGTGCCAGTAGTATATCAGGACAGGAATTCTACGAGCAGTACTTC. It specifies CASSISGQEFYEQYF. Full variable domain (outside the CDR3, taken from reference TRBV19 and TRBJ2-7): DGGITQSPKYLFRKEGQNVTLSCEQNLNHDAMYWYRQDPGQGLRLIYYSQIVNDFQKGDIAEGYSVSREKKESFPLTVTSAQKNPTAFYLCASSISGQEFYEQYFGPGTRLTVT.

With respect to this clonotype: A much larger clone sits a single nucleotide away, making a read error possible. This chain connects TRBV7-2 to TRBJ1-2; D perhaps matches TRBD1 (5 bases). This CDR3 has 15 amino acids. CDR1 and CDR2 from the germline V gene are SGHTA and FQGNSA. CDR3 region: CAGSSRTQANYGYPF. The DNA of the CDR3 is TGTGCCGGCAGCTCTAGGACACAAGCTAACTATGGCTACCCCTTC.

The rearrangement links TRBV20-1 to TRBJ1-6; no clear D. CDR3 length: 13 residues. Trimming took off 0 bases at V and 10 bases at J, with 10 bases between the two ends. The germline V gene has CDR1 DFQATT and CDR2 SNEGSKA (reference sequence). The CDR3 spells CSARDSIDSPLHF. The CDR3, as DNA: TGCAGTGCTAGAGATTCTATAGACTCACCCCTCCACTTT.

This clonotype was counted only a few times. At one of its ends the junction is not consistent with the germline gene, which may arise from a read error. The V gene is TRBV6-6, the J gene TRBJ1-2; no clear D. This CDR3 has 12 residues. Germline assignment: CDR1 MNHNY and CDR2 SVGAGI (reference sequence). Written as DNA, the CDR3 is TGTGCCAGCAGTCACTCGGGGTACGGCTACGCCTTC. The encoded protein is CASSHSGYGYAF.

V is TRBV5-1 and J is TRBJ1-6, with D possibly being TRBD1 (5 bases). The V end lost 2 bases, the J end lost 5 bases, and 11 bases lay between the germline ends. CDR1 and CDR2 (germline): SGHRS, YFSETQ. This CDR3 spans 15 amino acids. In DNA, the CDR3 is TGCGCCAGCAGCTTTAGGGCAGGGAATAATTCACCCCTCCACTTT. Encoded protein: CASSFRAGNNSPLHF.

This clonotype was found many times. The chain uses TRBV7-8 and TRBJ2-5; 8 positions agree with TRBD1. Germline CDR1 and CDR2: SGHVS and FQNEAQ. V shed 4 bases and J 5 bases; nucleotides not matched to a gene: 9. The CDR3 runs 15 residues. DNA for the CDR3: TGTGCCAGCAGCTCAGAACAGGGGGGTGGGGAGACCCAGTACTTC. It specifies CASSSEQGGGETQYF.